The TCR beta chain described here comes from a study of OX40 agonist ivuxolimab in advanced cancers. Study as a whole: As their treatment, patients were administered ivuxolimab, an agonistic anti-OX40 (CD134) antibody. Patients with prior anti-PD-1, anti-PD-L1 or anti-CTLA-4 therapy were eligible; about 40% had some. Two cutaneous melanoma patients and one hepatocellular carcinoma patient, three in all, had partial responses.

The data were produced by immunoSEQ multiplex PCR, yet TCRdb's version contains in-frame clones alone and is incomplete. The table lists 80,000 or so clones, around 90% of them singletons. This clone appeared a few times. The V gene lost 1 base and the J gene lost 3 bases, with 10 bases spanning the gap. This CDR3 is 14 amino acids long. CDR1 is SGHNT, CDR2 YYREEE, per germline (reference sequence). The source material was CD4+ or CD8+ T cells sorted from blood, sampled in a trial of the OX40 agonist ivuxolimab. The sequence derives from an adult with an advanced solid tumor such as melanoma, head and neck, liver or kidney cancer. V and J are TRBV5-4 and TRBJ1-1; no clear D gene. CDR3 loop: CASSLLSRYTEAFF. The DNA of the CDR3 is TGTGCCAGCAGCTTGTTGTCGCGCTACACTGAAGCTTTCTTT.